This T cell receptor beta chain was obtained from a study of cytomegalovirus exposure and HLA in healthy donors. The PCR employed 60 Vbeta primers together with 13 Jbeta primers. Only in-frame clones appear in the TCRdb table, and some are missing; sequencing was by immunoSEQ multiplex PCR. The sample holds some 110,000 clones, around 80% seen once. Worth noting for this clone: Its antigen remains unidentified.

The CDR3 consists of 15 residues. V lost 6 bases to trimming and J lost 3 bases; unmatched junction nucleotides: 5. Per the germline V gene, CDR1 is MRHNA and CDR2 is SNTAGT. Study outcomes and limitations: Sequencing depth roughly uniform across donors was assumed in presence/absence analyses.

This chain connects TRBV6-4 to TRBJ2-2; 9 bases are shared with TRBD1. What was sequenced was PBMCs. This TCR derives from a man between 25 and 39 years old in good health and CMV-seropositive. This CDR3 is CASSAGQGHTGELFF. CDR3 in DNA: TGTGCCAGCAGCGCCGGACAGGGGCACACCGGGGAGCTGTTTTTT.